The 7 T cell receptor beta chains reported below all come from one sample, sequenced in a study of blood T cell repertoires in COVID-19. This table comes from immunoSEQ multiplex PCR, and its TCRdb copy is limited to in-frame clones, with some not included. This sample carries a few hundred thousand clones, about nine tenths of them seen once, and the ten largest clones take approximately 8%. The sample comprised PBMCs or T cells enriched from blood (not recorded which). The origin of the receptors is a woman aged 55-69 years who had recovered from COVID-19.

The V call is TRBV27, the J call TRBJ1-4; D unclear. The germline CDR1 and CDR2 sequences are MNHEY and SMNVEV (reference sequence). CDR3 length: 16 residues. Trimming took 2 bases from V and 0 from J, leaving 10 bases between them. CDR3 in amino acids: CASSLAHGATNEKLFF. CDR3 DNA sequence: TGTGCCAGCAGTTTAGCCCACGGGGCAACTAATGAAAAACTGTTTTTT.

The chain joins TRBV15 to TRBJ1-2; D call uncertain. The germline V gene has CDR1 LNHNV and CDR2 YYDKDF (reference sequence). V lost 0 bases and J lost 8, with 16 bases in between. This CDR3 comprises 15 residues. The CDR3 protein is CATSRDGSEARGYTF. DNA for the CDR3: TGTGCCACCAGCAGAGACGGTTCCGAAGCGCGAGGCTACACCTTC.

The rearrangement uses TRBV19 and TRBJ1-4; 8 bases are a match to TRBD1. Germline CDR1 reads LNHDA; CDR2 reads SQIVND (reference sequence). This CDR3 has 14 amino acids. Here the CDR3 reads CATSTGTGGEKLFF. CDR3 sequence (DNA): TGTGCGACCTCAACCGGGACAGGCGGCGAAAAACTGTTTTTT.

The genes are TRBV2 and TRBJ2-3; 8 positions match TRBD1. CDR3 length: 15 amino acids. Germline lookup yields CDR1 SNHLY and CDR2 FYNNEI. V lost 7 bases to trimming and J lost 3 bases; unmatched junction nucleotides: 9. CDR3 in DNA: TGTGCCAGCACATCAGTGGACAGGGTTACAGATACGCAGTATTTT. Residues: CASTSVDRVTDTQYF.

The chain joins TRBV30 to TRBJ1-5; TRBD1 matches 7 bases. Germline V CDR1 and CDR2: GTSNPN, SVGIG (reference sequence). The CDR3 is 13 amino acids. V lost 5 bases to trimming and J lost 6 bases; unmatched junction nucleotides: 7. The CDR3 loop reads CAWATGAGQPQHF. The DNA for the CDR3 is TGTGCCTGGGCTACAGGGGCGGGTCAGCCCCAGCATTTT.

J is TRBJ2-5 and V is TRBV15; D possibly corresponds to TRBD2 (5 bases). Trimming took 0 bases from V and 9 from J, leaving 14 bases between them. Germline CDR1 is LNHNV and CDR2 is YYDKDF (reference sequence). There are 14 residues in the CDR3. Written as DNA, the CDR3 is TGTGCCACCAGCAGAGAGAGAGCCTCGGGGTCCCAGTACTTC. This sequence encodes CATSRERASGSQYF. The full variable domain, rest sourced from reference TRBV15 and TRBJ2-5, is DAMVIQNPRYQVTQFGKPVTLSCSQTLNHNVMYWYQQKSSQAPKLLFHYYDKDFNNEADTPDNFQSRRPNTSFCFLDIRSPGLGDTAMYLCATSRERASGSQYFGPGTRLLVL.

The gene calls are TRBV24-1 and TRBJ2-5, with 8 bases lining up with TRBD2. Germline assignment: CDR1 KGHDR and CDR2 SFDVKD. The CDR3 runs 14 residues. V was pared by 3 bases and J by 5 bases, with 4 bases of the junction left unmatched. The CDR3 protein is CATSDVAGMETQYF. Here the CDR3 DNA reads TGTGCCACCAGTGATGTAGCGGGGATGGAGACCCAGTACTTC.